These 10 T cell receptor beta chains were sequenced from one sample in a study of neoadjuvant nivolumab and ipilimumab in lung cancer. Generated by immunoSEQ multiplex PCR, the TCRdb table keeps only in-frame clones and is missing some. This repertoire shows about 27,000 clones, about 75% found once; its top ten account for 18%. Source: tumor tissue, taken after neoadjuvant nivolumab, alone or with ipilimumab, at or shortly before surgery. The receptors shown here come from an adult with non-small cell lung cancer.

This clone was found once. The chain combines TRBV5-5 with TRBJ2-7; tentatively, D is TRBD1 (6 bases). The germline gives CDR1 SGHKS, CDR2 YYEKEE (reference sequence). V lost 3 bases, J lost 0 bases, and 13 bases lay in between. The CDR3 is made up of 15 amino acids. The CDR3 DNA is TGTGCCAGCAGCTATGGACAGAAGAGCTCCTACGAGCAGTACTTC. It encodes CASSYGQKSSYEQYF.

This clone was observed a handful of times. This rearrangement joins TRBV28 to TRBJ1-1; 7 bases are shared with TRBD1. V was pared by 5 bases and J by 1 base, with 4 bases of the junction left unmatched. CDR3 length: 14 residues. Per the germline V gene, CDR1 is MDHEN and CDR2 is SYDVKM. The CDR3 sequence is CASSGYRGNTEAFF. For the CDR3, the DNA is TGTGCCAGCAGTGGATACAGGGGGAACACTGAAGCTTTCTTT.

This clone was seen just once. The chain carries TRBV7-2 and TRBJ2-3; D is perhaps TRBD1 (6 bases). Looked up from germline, CDR1 is SGHTA and CDR2 is FQGNSA. V dropped 4 bases and J dropped 0 bases, with 11 bases sitting between them. CDR3 length: 15 residues. The CDR3 sequence is CASSWTATSTDTQYF. As DNA, the CDR3 is TGTGCCAGCAGCTGGACAGCGACTAGCACAGATACGCAGTATTTT.

V usage is TRBV5-4 and J usage is TRBJ2-1; the match to TRBD2 covers 8 bases. The CDR3 totals 15 residues. V was pared by 3 bases and J by 7 bases, with 9 bases of the junction left unmatched. Germline CDR1 is SGHNT and CDR2 is YYREEE (reference sequence). The CDR3 loop is CASSYGLATYNEQFF. Here the CDR3 DNA reads TGTGCCAGCAGCTACGGACTAGCTACATATAATGAGCAGTTCTTC.

V is TRBV5-1 and J is TRBJ2-2; TRBD1 agrees at 9 bases. With 3 bases clipped from V and 5 bases from J, the junction kept 5 bases outside the gene matches. CDR1 and CDR2 (germline): SGHRS, YFSETQ. This CDR3 comprises 15 residues. CDR3 in DNA: TGCGCCAGCAGCTCAACAGGGGGCCAAACCGGGGAGCTGTTTTTT. Its protein is CASSSTGGQTGELFF.

The rearrangement uses TRBV29-1 and TRBJ2-7; 11 nucleotides match TRBD1. Germline V lookup: CDR1 SQVTM, CDR2 ANQGSEA. Trimming took 5 bases from V and 3 from J; bases not matched to a gene: 3. The CDR3 extends over 13 amino acids. The CDR3: CSVRGTGGYEQYF. In DNA form, the CDR3 reads TGCAGCGTTCGCGGGACAGGGGGCTACGAGCAGTACTTC.

The CDR3 nucleotides are TGTGCCAGCCGATACCACGACAGGGGAAATCAGCCCCAGCATTTT. Translated: CASRYHDRGNQPQHF. V gene TRBV6-5 combines with J gene TRBJ1-5, with 8 nucleotides matching TRBD1. There are 15 residues in the CDR3. Germline trimming cut 8 bases from V and 4 bases from J; bases unmatched to any gene: 10. The V gene's germline CDR1 is MNHEY and CDR2 SVGAGI.

The genes are TRBV7-8 and TRBJ1-1; the match to TRBD1 covers 7 bases. Trimming removed 4 bases from V and 1 base from J; junction bases left unmatched: 6. Per germline, CDR1 SGHVS and CDR2 FQNEAQ. The CDR3 runs 15 residues. The CDR3 DNA reads TGTGCCAGCAGCTCAAACAGGGGAGGGAACACTGAAGCTTTCTTT. Translating gives CASSSNRGGNTEAFF.

The sample holds a few counts of this clone. V gene TRBV2 combines with J gene TRBJ1-5; 11 bases are a match to TRBD1. The CDR3 length is 19 residues. Germline lookup yields CDR1 SNHLY and CDR2 FYNNEI. V gave up 6 bases and J gave up 2 bases; unmatched junction bases: 15. This chain's CDR3 is CASRAPGQGVSGGNQPQHF. Here the CDR3 DNA reads TGTGCCAGCAGAGCACCGGGACAGGGGGTTTCAGGAGGCAATCAGCCCCAGCATTTT.

The V gene is TRBV7-6, the J gene TRBJ2-5; D unresolved. CDR3 size: 16 residues. V dropped 7 bases and J dropped 5 bases, with 23 bases sitting between them. The germline gives CDR1 SGHVS, CDR2 FNYEAQ. DNA of the CDR3: TGTGCCAGCAAAAGATCCCATCGGGCTGTCTACGAGACCCAGTACTTC. It yields the protein CASKRSHRAVYETQYF.